This passage covers 15 T cell receptor beta chains from one sample sequenced in a study of T cell repertoires in cytomegalovirus infection (dated by TCRdb to about 2019). These TCRs are of unknown antigen specificity. The sample's treatment or condition label is to be understood as: in vitro stimulation with specific CMV peptide epitopes to enrich CMV-specific T cells. The sequencer listed for this sample is Illumina HiSeq 1500. TCRdb reran the public reads through fastp at Q25 and MiXCR, keeping productive beta chains. For every CDR3 protein sequence, its rows merge into one entry that carries the most common genes and DNA. The sample contains about 920,000 distinct CDR3 sequences, 30% to 40% of them found a single time. The ten largest clones take up over 10% of the sample. This specimen consisted of cultured CD8+ T cells from PBMCs, obtained from culture after CMV antigen stimulation. The receptors here all came from a human donor in good health (CMV status not recorded). Some clones in this sample may be carry-over from other donors' samples.

This sequence joins TRBV6-2 or TRBV6-3 and TRBJ1-1, with 7 bases that match TRBD1. J gave up 0 bases and V 11 bases, and 6 bases lay outside the gene matches. Germline V gene data show CDR1 as MNHEY and CDR2 as SVGEGT. CDR3 length: 13 residues. The CDR3 region has the DNA TGTGCCGCACGACAGGGCATGAACACTGAAGCTTTCTTT. Protein sequence: CAARQGMNTEAFF.

This clonotype was counted ten times or more. The gene calls are TRBV19 and TRBJ1-1; D not resolved. Per the germline V gene, CDR1 is LNHDA and CDR2 is SQIVND (reference sequence). This CDR3 has 13 amino acids. The V and J ends lost 2 bases and 1 base respectively, with 5 bases between them. The CDR3, as DNA: TGTGCCAGTAGTATAACGGGGAACACTGAAGCTTTCTTT. Its translation: CASSITGNTEAFF.

V and J are TRBV6-5 and TRBJ2-7; tentatively, D is TRBD2 (5 bases). This CDR3 spans 14 amino acids. V lost 0 bases to trimming and J lost 5 bases, with 11 bases between them. Germline V gene data show CDR1 as MNHEY and CDR2 as SVGAGI. The CDR3 DNA sequence: TGTGCCAGCAGTTACTCAGAGGGTCCCCACGAGCAGTACTTC. Amino acid sequence: CASSYSEGPHEQYF.

This chain links TRBV19 with TRBJ1-5; perhaps TRBD1 as D (5 bases). The V gene lost 8 bases and the J gene lost 5 bases, with 13 bases spanning the gap. The germline gives CDR1 LNHDA, CDR2 SQIVND (reference sequence). The CDR3 totals 13 residues. The CDR3 protein is CASEGDFDQPQHF. CDR3 in DNA: TGTGCCAGTGAAGGGGATTTCGATCAGCCCCAGCATTTT.

The V gene is TRBV5-1, the J gene TRBJ1-1; the D is unclear. Trimming removed 7 bases at V and 11 bases at J, with 15 bases between. This CDR3 is 11 amino acids long. The germline V gene encodes CDR1 SGHRS and CDR2 YFSETQ. In nucleotides, the CDR3 is TGCGCCAGCGCAGAGGGCGGGTCGGCTTTCTTT. Its translation is CASAEGGSAFF.

This clonotype showed up just a few times. The CDR3 spells CASFPDNEKLFF. The CDR3 DNA reads as TGTGCCAGCTTTCCGGATAATGAAAAACTGTTTTTT. V usage is TRBV7-9 and J usage is TRBJ1-4; no definite D call. Looked up from germline, CDR1 is SEHNR and CDR2 is FQNEAQ (reference sequence). This CDR3 is built from 12 residues. The ends were cut back, 8 bases at V and 4 bases at J, with 8 bases in the middle.

This clonotype was seen only a few times. The chain is built from TRBV2 and TRBJ2-5, with D possibly being TRBD2 (6 bases). The V and J ends lost 2 bases and 3 bases respectively, with 16 bases between them. Germline-derived CDR1 and CDR2 are SNHLY and FYNNEI. The CDR3 length is 16 residues. Here the CDR3 reads CASSETLRDSEETQYF. For the CDR3, the DNA is TGTGCCAGCAGTGAAACGTTAAGGGACTCGGAAGAGACCCAGTACTTC.

This clonotype was seen at least ten times. The chain uses TRBV7-2 and TRBJ1-5, with D maybe TRBD1 (5 bases). Looked up from germline, CDR1 is SGHTA and CDR2 is FQGNSA. V lost 0 bases and J lost 1, with 10 bases in between. The length of the CDR3 is 16 residues. CDR3: CASSLAGHKSNQPQHF. The CDR3 coding sequence is TGTGCCAGCAGCTTAGCAGGACACAAAAGCAATCAGCCCCAGCATTTT.

Ten or more counts support this clonotype. The chain combines TRBV5-3 with TRBJ2-2; D is undetermined. TRBV5-3 belongs to the ORF category, with a function that is uncertain. This CDR3 spans 15 amino acids. V shed 3 bases and J shed 2 bases, with 11 bases lying between them. In DNA form, the CDR3 reads TGTGCCAGAAGCTCGGTTCCGGCCAACACCGGGGAGCTGTTTTTT. It specifies CARSSVPANTGELFF.

This clonotype has a handful of counts. The chain employs TRBV2 and TRBJ2-7; 10 bases line up with TRBD1. The CDR3 runs 15 residues. Germline lookup yields CDR1 SNHLY and CDR2 FYNNEI. After removal of 3 bases from V and 4 bases from J, the junction contained 6 bases not matched to a gene. The CDR3 region has the DNA TGTGCCAGCAGTGACGGGACAGGGGTTATGTACGAGCAGTACTTC. It is translated as CASSDGTGVMYEQYF.

Note on this clonotype: A junction end diverges from the germline sequence, so it may reflect a read error. V gene TRBV2 combines with J gene TRBJ2-2; possible D gene TRBD2, 6 bases. The CDR3 is 15 amino acids. From germline, CDR1 is SNHLY and CDR2 FYNNEI. The chain's CDR3 is CVSSWAGTDTGELFF. The CDR3 DNA reads as TGTGTCAGCAGTTGGGCGGGGACGGACACCGGGGAGCTGTTTTTT.

This clonotype was seen only a few times. The CDR3 here is CASSPGATINQPQHF. CDR3 nucleotide sequence: TGTGCCAGTAGTCCAGGGGCTACCATCAATCAGCCCCAGCATTTT. The chain employs TRBV19 and TRBJ1-5; maybe TRBD1 (6 bases). The CDR3 covers 15 residues. V shed 5 bases and J shed 3 bases, with 14 bases lying between them. Germline lookup yields CDR1 LNHDA and CDR2 SQIVND (reference sequence).

V and J are TRBV19 and TRBJ2-1, with D uncertain. Trimming pared 3 bases from V and 4 bases from J, leaving 7 bases between. The CDR3 is made up of 13 amino acids. CDR1 and CDR2 from the germline V gene are LNHDA and SQIVND (reference sequence). The CDR3 loop reads CASSILLYNEQFF. The DNA for the CDR3 is TGTGCCAGTAGTATTCTCCTTTACAATGAGCAGTTCTTC.

The chain combines TRBV5-1 with TRBJ1-2; 7 bases match TRBD1. Germline V gives CDR1 SGHRS, CDR2 YFSETQ. The CDR3 has 19 amino acids. Losses at the gene ends were 1 base for V and 4 bases for J; bases not matched to a gene: 19. CDR3 residues: CASSLNSTGENVLFYGYTF. CDR3 sequence (DNA): TGCGCCAGCAGCTTGAATAGTACAGGGGAAAACGTCCTATTCTATGGCTACACCTTC.

J is TRBJ1-1 and V is TRBV27; D is unclear. The germline V gene has CDR1 MNHEY and CDR2 SMNVEV (reference sequence). The CDR3 is 11 residues long. Trimming removed 5 bases from V and 5 bases from J, with 6 bases in between. In DNA, the CDR3 is TGTGCCAGCAGTCAATGGACTGAAGCTTTCTTT. Residues: CASSQWTEAFF.